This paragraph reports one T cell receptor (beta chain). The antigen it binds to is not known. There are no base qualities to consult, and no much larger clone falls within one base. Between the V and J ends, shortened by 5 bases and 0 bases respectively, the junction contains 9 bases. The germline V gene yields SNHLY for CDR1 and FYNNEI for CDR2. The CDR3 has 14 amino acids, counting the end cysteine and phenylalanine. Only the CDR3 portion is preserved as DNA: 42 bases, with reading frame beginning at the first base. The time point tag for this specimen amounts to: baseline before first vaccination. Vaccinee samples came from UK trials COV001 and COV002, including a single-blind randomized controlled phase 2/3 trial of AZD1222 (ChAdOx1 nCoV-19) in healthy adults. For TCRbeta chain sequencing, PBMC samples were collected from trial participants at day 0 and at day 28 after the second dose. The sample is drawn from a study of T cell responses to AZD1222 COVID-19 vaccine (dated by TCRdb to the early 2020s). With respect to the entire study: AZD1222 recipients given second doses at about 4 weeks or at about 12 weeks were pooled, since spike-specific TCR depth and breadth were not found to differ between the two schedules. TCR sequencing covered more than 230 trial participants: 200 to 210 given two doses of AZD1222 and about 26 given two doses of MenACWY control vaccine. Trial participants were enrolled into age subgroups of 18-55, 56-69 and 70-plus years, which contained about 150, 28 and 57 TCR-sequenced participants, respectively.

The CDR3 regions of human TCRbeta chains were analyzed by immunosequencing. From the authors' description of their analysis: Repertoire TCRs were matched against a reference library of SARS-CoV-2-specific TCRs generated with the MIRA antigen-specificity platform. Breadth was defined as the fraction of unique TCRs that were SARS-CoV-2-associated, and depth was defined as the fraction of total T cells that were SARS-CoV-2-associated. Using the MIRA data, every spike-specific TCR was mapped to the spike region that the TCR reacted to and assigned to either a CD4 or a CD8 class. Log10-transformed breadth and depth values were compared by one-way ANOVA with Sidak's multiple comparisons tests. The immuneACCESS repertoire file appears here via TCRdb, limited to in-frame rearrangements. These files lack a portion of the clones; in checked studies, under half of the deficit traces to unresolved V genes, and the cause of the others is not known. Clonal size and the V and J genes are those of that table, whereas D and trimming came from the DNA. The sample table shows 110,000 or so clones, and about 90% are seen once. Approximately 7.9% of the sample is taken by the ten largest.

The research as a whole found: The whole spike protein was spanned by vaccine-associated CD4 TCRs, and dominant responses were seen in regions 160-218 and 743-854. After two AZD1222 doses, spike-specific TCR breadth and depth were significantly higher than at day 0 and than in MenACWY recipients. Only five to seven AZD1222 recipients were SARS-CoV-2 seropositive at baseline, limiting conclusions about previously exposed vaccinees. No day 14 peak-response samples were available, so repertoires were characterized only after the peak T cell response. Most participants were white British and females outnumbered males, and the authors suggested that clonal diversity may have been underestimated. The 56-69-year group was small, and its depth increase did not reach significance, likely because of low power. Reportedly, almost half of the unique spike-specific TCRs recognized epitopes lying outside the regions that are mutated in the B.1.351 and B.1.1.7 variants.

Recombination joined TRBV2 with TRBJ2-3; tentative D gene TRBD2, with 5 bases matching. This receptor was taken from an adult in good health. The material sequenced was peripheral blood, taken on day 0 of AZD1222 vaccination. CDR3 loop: CASSNSVSTDTQYF. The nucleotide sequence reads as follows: TGTGCCAGCAGTAATAGCGTCAGCACAGATACGCAGTATTTT.